The clone carrying this TCR beta chain was seen a handful of times. Antigen unknown. Researchers took RNA transcripts and amplified the TCR beta CDR3 regions from them. The HTBI primer set drove a first-round RT-PCR of the TCR CDR3. TCRdb re-called the multiplex PCR reads through MiXCR, storing one row per CDR3 protein. The sample records about 520,000 distinct CDR3 sequences, 20% to 25% being singletons. Between the trimmed V and J ends, which lost 6 bases and 2 bases, there was a span of 19 bases. Germline lookup yields CDR1 MGHRA and CDR2 YSYEKL. CDR3 length: 16 residues. These data originate in a study of T cells in Graves' hyperthyroidism and ophthalmopathy. Study-wide findings and caveats: A model of 13 V-J pairs discriminated ophthalmopathy from stable hyperthyroidism.

This clonotype was sampled from a man between 18 and 35 years old with Graves' hyperthyroidism. Source material: blood. This chain joins TRBV4-1 and TRBJ1-1; D remains unclear. The CDR3 nucleotides are TGCGCCAGCAGAACGGACTACCTACGCGGAAACACTGAAGCTTTCTTT. Protein: CASRTDYLRGNTEAFF.